This T cell receptor (beta chain) was found in a study of CD8+ T cells in alopecia areata. Study observations and caveats: Patients shared TCRs less clearly than mice did, possibly owing to HLA.

Germline values: CDR1 SEHNR, CDR2 FQNEAQ (reference sequence). CDR3 length: 18 amino acids. Trimming at V came to 6 bases and at J to 3 bases, leaving 17 bases not matched to a gene. It was cDNA, reverse transcribed from extracted RNA, that served as the sequencing template. The data were produced by immunoSEQ multiplex PCR, yet TCRdb's version contains in-frame clones alone and is incomplete. Of 170,000 or so clones listed, roughly 53% are singletons. Treatment denoted: oral pan-JAK inhibitor, 5-10 mg twice daily. Obtained from alopecia areata patients were lesional scalp punch biopsies along with peripheral blood. Details on this clone: As yet, its antigen is unknown.

The rearrangement uses TRBV7-9 and TRBJ2-1; 7 nucleotides agree with TRBD2. The specimen was CD8+ T cells sorted from blood, collected at week 24, from a patient treated with tofacitinib. This TCR was recovered from a human donor with alopecia areata. The CDR3 DNA sequence: TGTGCCAGCAGTTTTGCCGTCGGTCGCGGGGGAAACTACAATGAGCAGTTCTTC. It yields the protein CASSFAVGRGGNYNEQFF. The entire variable domain, with the rest obtained from reference TRBV7-9 and TRBJ2-1, is as follows: DTGVSQNPRHKITKRGQNVTFRCDPISEHNRLYWYRQTLGQGPEFLTYFQNEAQLEKSRLLSDRFSAERPKGSFSTLEIQRTEQGDSAMYLCASSFAVGRGGNYNEQFFGPGTRLTVL.